Here is one T cell receptor (beta chain) with its context. What antigen it recognizes has not been identified. No base qualities exist here, and no much larger clone lies one base off it. In total, approximately 700 healthy bone marrow donors made up the cohort. Cohort members were all nominally healthy when sampled, although unrecorded immune exposures were likely present. The donor tested CMV seronegative and was one of the 352 seronegative cohort members. A peripheral blood sample was provided by each donor, and peripheral blood mononuclear cells were used for TCR beta sequencing. The Qiagen DNeasy Blood Extraction Kit was used to extract genomic DNA from the blood cell samples. The library relied on the immunoSEQ multiplex PCR assay. For the multiplex PCR, a mixture combining 60 forward primers for TCR Vbeta segments and 13 reverse primers for TCR Jbeta segments was used. The CDR3 region of rearranged TCR beta genes was amplified from genomic DNA with a multiplex PCR assay. The Illumina HiSeq System was used to sequence the amplified TCR beta libraries as 87-base-pair reads. The paper's processing steps were these. Across the 500 to 750 repertoires, a later analysis counted 78 million or so unique TCR beta chains, 9.5 million to 12 million of which were shared by at least two donors. Raw reads were error-corrected and collapsed into unique sequences with a nearest-neighbor algorithm that merged closely related sequences to remove PCR and sequencing errors. CDR3 sequences were aligned to IMGT reference sequences to assign V, D and J gene segments. For a sequence to be retained, a match of at least six nucleotides was required to both a V gene segment and a J gene segment. Rearrangements were classified as productive when the CDR3 lacked stop codons and remained in frame with V and J, and all other rearrangements were classified as non-productive. Following IMGT convention, CDR3 was defined as the stretch from the second conserved V-encoded cysteine up to the conserved J-encoded phenylalanine. Sequences without an unambiguous match to a single V gene segment were excluded from the earlier analysis of approximately 600 of the donors. In an earlier analysis of around 590 of the donors, a V segment was called functional when productive rearrangements were above 56.7%, and segregating when the standard deviation between donors exceeded 5%. To diagnose cytomegalovirus status from the catalog of TCR beta chain sequences, a statistical classification framework was built. In a later analysis, TCR nucleotide sequences were compared against IMGT/GENE-DB human TR gene sequences so that V and J genes could be assigned. A later analysis assigned CDR3 sequences and most-parsimonious VDJ recombination scenarios with the TCRdist pipeline. In a later analysis, each TCR beta chain was defined by its CDR3 amino acid sequence together with its V-gene family, and reads without a unique V-gene family were excluded. A later analysis removed 592 highly shared, low-generation-probability nucleotide sequences to deal with suspected cross-contamination and a sequencing artifact. In a later analysis, a clonal expansion index for each public chain was calculated from normalized within-repertoire ranks of inferred template counts. In a later analysis, generation probabilities were computed with a VDJ recombination model fitted to out-of-frame rearrangements, and the resulting probabilities were checked against IGoR. A later analysis scored TCR-TCR, TCR-HLA and TCR-CMV co-occurrence with hypergeometric tests, applying a repertoire-size bias correction to TCR pairs. In a later analysis, false discovery rates were estimated by permuting HLA or CMV assignments 20 times. In a later analysis, co-occurring TCRs were grouped with DBSCAN, and TCRdist sequence similarity was added when clustering was performed within HLA-allele-positive subsets. Repertoires with fewer than 30,000 or more than 120,000 public chains, plus five repertoires with anomalous nucleotide sharing, were excluded from co-occurrence clustering. The clones in this table, taken by TCRdb from immuneACCESS, are in-frame only. Not every clone is retained; where verified, under half of the shortfall comes from an unresolved V gene, and the cause of the rest is unknown. The V and J calls and clone size come from that table; D and trimming were worked out from the DNA. The sample table shows some 180,000 clones, and roughly 77% are seen once. Less than 2% of the sample comes from the top ten.

The sample belongs to a study of cytomegalovirus exposure and HLA in healthy donors (dated 2017 in TCRdb). Looking at the study overall: An earlier analysis of 587 of the donors reported over 250 Gb of sequence data and around 120 million unique TCR beta sequences obtained from about 200 million T cells. An early release that covered 640 HLA-typed donors contained 300 to 350 gigabases of sequencing data and tens of millions of unique TCR sequences. Of the roughly 390 genotyped donors, 65% to 90% were placed in the genetic ancestry cluster associated with self-reported Caucasian donors. The study aimed to test whether signatures of past pathogen exposure could be identified by cataloging public T cell receptors. The study used immunosequencing to profile the T cell repertoires of under 700 subjects and linked those repertoires to cytomegalovirus serostatus. A separate validation cohort of 100 to 150 different subjects was used in addition to the roughly 620-subject first cohort. To predict cytomegalovirus infection status, the study brought together high-throughput TCR immunosequencing, statistical association of individual TCRs with disease status, and machine learning. A later analysis re-analyzed previously published TCR beta repertoires from roughly 690 donors and added high-resolution HLA genotyping to study TCR occurrence patterns. The later analysis used no new phenotypic data to find candidate immune exposures, relying instead on TCR beta sequences and their occurrence across donors. In an earlier analysis of about 590 of the donors, high-throughput TCR beta sequencing was used to judge whether each TCR beta V gene segment behaved as functional or pseudogenic. Donor age, sex, ethnicity and CMV serostatus were collected together with the repertoire data. A later genetic analysis used genome-wide SNP genotypes for 398 of the 666 donors, treating that subset as a discovery cohort. All discovery cohort repertoires had been generated on a single sequencing platform. HLA typing covered class I and class II loci at four-digit resolution. The number of donors typed differed by locus, with 629-630 for A, B, C, DRB1 and DQB1, roughly 520 for DQA1, approximately 580 for DPA1, and around 430 for DPB1. Because of strong linkage in the cohort, 5 or 6 DR-DQ haplotypes were treated as single units for association and clustering. On average, approximately 250,000 unique TCR beta nucleotide sequences were sequenced per donor among 398 genotyped donors of the cohort, with roughly 19% of those sequences being non-productive. Results and caveats for the whole study, not just this receptor: When HLA alleles, especially DR and DQ, strongly co-occurred, attributing TCR associations to individual alleles was difficult. Because counts were too low, roughly 18 rarely observed V segments, including chromosome 9 orphons, were left out of the earlier analysis of several hundred of the donors. In both the original and validation cohorts, the classifier was reported to diagnose cytomegalovirus status with high specificity and sensitivity. A later genetic analysis associated a missense DCLRE1C variant with V-gene and J-gene trimming of TCR beta chains, and an independent cohort replicated the association. A further reported finding was that TCR beta sequences accurately predicted the HLA-A and HLA-B alleles for most subjects in the first cohort. Because HLA typing was unavailable for some donors at each locus, only the typed subset was used in association tests. The sequencing pipeline was judged likely to have produced a cluster of highly shared sequence variants as a technical artifact. Because the 87-base-pair reads could not distinguish some IMGT-functional V segments, including TRBV6-2 and TRBV6-3, those segments were excluded. According to a later analysis, most CMV-associated TCR beta chains appeared to be HLA-restricted, and the HLA associations seemed to be driven largely by CMV exposure. For the cohort, immune exposure information was limited to CMV serostatus. A later analysis found that HLA-associated TCR beta chains were more clonally expanded and had lower generation probabilities than equally common non-associated chains. In vitro tests confirmed that three of the cytomegalovirus-associated TCR beta chains recognize cytomegalovirus antigens. Roughly uniform sequencing depth across donors was assumed in presence/absence analyses, although this assumption may not hold. A later analysis associated about 17,000 TCR beta sequences with specific HLA alleles at a false discovery rate of 0.05. The authors suggested that the approach could potentially be generalized to other disease states and immunological phenotypes. Across donors, most TCR sequences were observed very rarely, whereas some public TCRs were present in many individuals. In the study, 150 to 200 TCR beta chains were listed as associated with cytomegalovirus. In a later genetic analysis, fewer N-insertions in productive TCRs were reported among donors in an Asian-associated ancestry cluster than the roughly 700-donor mean. According to a later analysis, TCR association rates differed among HLA loci, with DRB1 alleles showing the most associated TCRs and HLA-C alleles showing the fewest. Broadly in line with IMGT annotations, most TCR beta V segments showed up in productive rearrangements about 90% or about 30% of the time in an earlier analysis of 450 to 600 of the donors. Several of the top co-occurrence clusters appeared to be linked to parvovirus B19, influenza, CMV and Epstein-Barr virus, according to a later analysis. This cohort had only TCR beta chains sequenced, and the lack of alpha or paired-chain data limited which features could be detected. Correlated functional status among segregating V segments might be attributable to linkage disequilibrium, but an unknown experimental factor could not be ruled out.

The CDR3 has 15 amino acids, counting the end cysteine and phenylalanine. Solely the CDR3 DNA is kept, with 45 bases framed from the first base. According to the germline V gene, CDR1 reads MDHEN and CDR2 reads SYDVKM. V gives up 5 bases and J gives up 1 base, and the segment between their germline ends measures 14 bases. The chain uses TRBV28 and TRBJ1-1; the D gene is possibly TRBD1, with 6 bases matching. The material sequenced was PBMCs. The TCR was taken from a young woman in good health and CMV-seronegative. CDR3 sequence: CASSPPTGRNTEAFF. The nucleotides are TGTGCCAGCAGTCCCCCGACAGGAAGGAACACTGAAGCTTTCTTT. Reference TRBV28 and TRBJ1-1 proteins supply the regions before and after the CDR3; the full variable domain is: DVKVTQSSRYLVKRTGEKVFLECVQDMDHENMFWYRQDPGLGLRLIYFSYDVKMKEKGDIPEGYSVSREKKERFSLILESASTNQTSMYLCASSPPTGRNTEAFFGQGTRLTVV.